This passage covers 11 T cell receptor beta chains from one sample sequenced in a study of T cell responses to AZD1222 COVID-19 vaccine. The protocol was immunoSEQ multiplex PCR, while the TCRdb copy is restricted to in-frame clones and leaves out a portion. The sample has 150,000 to 200,000 clones; roughly 93% are singletons. The sequences come from peripheral blood, collected on day 0 of AZD1222 vaccination. These receptor sequences come from an adult in good health.

V usage is TRBV18 and J usage is TRBJ1-1; TRBD1 matches 7 bases. V lost 3 bases to trimming and J lost 3 bases; unmatched junction nucleotides: 7. The CDR3 is 15 amino acids. Germline CDR1 is KGHSH and CDR2 is LQKENI. The chain's CDR3 is CASSPTTGTDTEAFF. CDR3 DNA: TGTGCCAGCTCACCTACGACAGGGACCGACACTGAAGCTTTCTTT. Full variable domain (outside the CDR3, taken from reference TRBV18 and TRBJ1-1): NAGVMQNPRHLVRRRGQEARLRCSPMKGHSHVYWYRQLPEEGLKFMVYLQKENIIDESGMPKERFSAEFPKEGPSILRIQQVVRGDSAAYFCASSPTTGTDTEAFFGQGTRLTVV.

This clone was found once. The chain joins TRBV2 to TRBJ1-5, with a tentative D call TRBD1 (5 bases). Trimming left V 3 bases short and J 6 bases short, with 12 bases between. The CDR3 runs 14 residues. CDR1 and CDR2 (germline): SNHLY, FYNNEI. The CDR3 sequence is CASSDWRRGQPQHF. CDR3 nucleotides: TGTGCCAGCAGTGACTGGCGGAGGGGTCAGCCCCAGCATTTT. Full variable domain (remainder filled in from reference TRBV2 and TRBJ1-5): EPEVTQTPSHQVTQMGQEVILRCVPISNHLYFYWYRQILGQKVEFLVSFYNNEISEKSEIFDDQFSVERPDGSNFTLKIRSTKLEDSAMYFCASSDWRRGQPQHFGDGTRLSIL.

The chain uses TRBV5-6 and TRBJ2-5, with TRBD2 matching over 13 bases. Germline V gene data show CDR1 as SGHDT and CDR2 as YYEEEE. The CDR3 loop spans 16 amino acids. With 3 bases clipped from V and 3 bases from J, the junction kept 5 bases outside the gene matches. This CDR3 is CASSSYGLAGEETQYF. The DNA of the CDR3 is TGTGCCAGCAGCTCTTATGGACTAGCGGGGGAAGAGACCCAGTACTTC.

The chain joins TRBV11-2 to TRBJ1-2, with TRBD1 matching 8 bases. The CDR3 covers 17 residues. CDR1 is SGHAT and CDR2 is FQNNGV in the germline V gene. Germline trimming cut 2 bases from V and 4 bases from J; bases unmatched to any gene: 12. The CDR3 DNA sequence: TGTGCCAGCAGCTTAACCCAATCAGGGGGCGAGAGCTATGGCTACACCTTC. Its protein is CASSLTQSGGESYGYTF.

The chain recombines TRBV2 with TRBJ1-5; D gene uncertain. The CDR3 is 13 residues long. CDR1 and CDR2 from the germline V gene are SNHLY and FYNNEI. Between the trimmed V and J ends, which lost 3 bases and 7 bases, there was a span of 10 bases. CDR3 DNA: TGTGCCAGCAGTGATCAGTTCGACCAGCCCCAGCATTTT. It is translated as CASSDQFDQPQHF.

The rearrangement links TRBV9 to TRBJ2-1, with 10 bases identical to TRBD1. This CDR3 comprises 15 residues. In germline, CDR1 is SGDLS, CDR2 YYNGEE. V was pared by 3 bases and J by 9 bases, with 9 bases of the junction left unmatched. The DNA for the CDR3 is TGTGCCAGCAGCGCGAGCGGGACAGGGGCCAGTGAGCAGTTCTTC. This codes for CASSASGTGASEQFF. Full variable domain (outside the CDR3, taken from reference TRBV9 and TRBJ2-1): DSGVTQTPKHLITATGQRVTLRCSPRSGDLSVYWYQQSLDQGLQFLIQYYNGEERAKGNILERFSAQQFPDLHSELNLSSLELGDSALYFCASSASGTGASEQFFGPGTRLTVL.

The chain recombines TRBV28 with TRBJ1-2; D might be TRBD1 (6 bases). V was trimmed by 1 base and J by 8 bases, leaving 17 bases between them. Germline loops: CDR1 MDHEN, CDR2 SYDVKM. CDR3 size: 15 residues. The CDR3 DNA is TGTGCCAGCAGTTTATTGACAGGTCCGGTGTACGGCTACACCTTC. Protein product: CASSLLTGPVYGYTF.

J is TRBJ1-4 and V is TRBV4-3; D ambiguous. The CDR3 is 17 residues long. V lost 0 bases, J lost 0 bases, and 11 bases lay in between. CDR1 and CDR2 from the germline V gene are LGHNA and YSLEER. The CDR3 loop reads CASSQDPNLATNEKLFF. Written as DNA, the CDR3 is TGCGCCAGCAGCCAAGATCCGAACCTCGCAACTAATGAAAAACTGTTTTTT.

V and J are TRBV7-8 and TRBJ1-5, with TRBD1 matching over 7 bases. The junction had 9 bases not matched to a gene; V was cut back by 6 bases and J by 7 bases. The CDR3 length is 14 residues. Germline V gene sequence: CDR1 SGHVS, CDR2 FQNEAQ. This CDR3 reads CASRGPGGDQPQHF. The DNA of the CDR3 is TGTGCCAGCAGAGGCCCAGGGGGTGACCAGCCCCAGCATTTT. Variable domain in full (rest from reference TRBV7-8 and TRBJ1-5): GAGVSQSPRYKVAKRGQDVALRCDPISGHVSLFWYQQALGQGPEFLTYFQNEAQLDKSGLPSDRFFAERPEGSVSTLKIQRTQQEDSAVYLCASRGPGGDQPQHFGDGTRLSIL.

The chain couples TRBV18 to TRBJ2-7; TRBD1 aligns across 7 bases. This CDR3 spans 16 amino acids. Unmatched junction bases numbered 13, after V lost 3 bases and J lost 5 bases. Per germline, CDR1 KGHSH and CDR2 LQKENI. CDR3: CASSPPSLGGRDEQYF. CDR3 bases: TGTGCCAGCTCACCCCCCAGTCTAGGGGGCAGGGACGAGCAGTACTTC. Full variable domain (rest looked up from reference TRBV18 and TRBJ2-7): NAGVMQNPRHLVRRRGQEARLRCSPMKGHSHVYWYRQLPEEGLKFMVYLQKENIIDESGMPKERFSAEFPKEGPSILRIQQVVRGDSAAYFCASSPPSLGGRDEQYFGPGTRLTVT.

The chain has TRBV19 and TRBJ1-5; TRBD1 might be the D (5 bases). V lost 4 bases, J lost 5 bases, and 6 bases lay in between. Per the germline V gene, CDR1 is LNHDA and CDR2 is SQIVND (reference sequence). The CDR3 is 12 residues long. CDR3 bases: TGTGCCAGTAGTAGGGGGGATCAGCCCCAGCATTTT. Protein product: CASSRGDQPQHF.